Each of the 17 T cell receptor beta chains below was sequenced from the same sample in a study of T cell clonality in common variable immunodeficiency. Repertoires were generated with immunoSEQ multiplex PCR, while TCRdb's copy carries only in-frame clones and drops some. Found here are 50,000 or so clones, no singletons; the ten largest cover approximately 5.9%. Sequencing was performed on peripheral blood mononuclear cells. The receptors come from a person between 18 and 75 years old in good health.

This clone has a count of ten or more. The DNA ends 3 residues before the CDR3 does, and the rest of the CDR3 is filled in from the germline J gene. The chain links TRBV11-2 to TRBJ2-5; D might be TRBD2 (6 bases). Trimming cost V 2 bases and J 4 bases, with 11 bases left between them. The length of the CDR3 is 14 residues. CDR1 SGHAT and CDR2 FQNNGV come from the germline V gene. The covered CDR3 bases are TGTGCCAGCAGCTTACGGGCGGGGCTAGAGACC. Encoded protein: CASSLRAGLET. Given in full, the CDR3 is CASSLRAGLETQYF. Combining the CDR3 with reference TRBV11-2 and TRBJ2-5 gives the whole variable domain EAGVAQSPRYKIIEKRQSVAFWCNPISGHATLYWYQQILGQGPKLLIQFQNNGVVDDSQLPKDRFSAERLKGVDSTLKIQPAKLEDSAVYLCASSLRAGLETQYFGPGTRLLVL.

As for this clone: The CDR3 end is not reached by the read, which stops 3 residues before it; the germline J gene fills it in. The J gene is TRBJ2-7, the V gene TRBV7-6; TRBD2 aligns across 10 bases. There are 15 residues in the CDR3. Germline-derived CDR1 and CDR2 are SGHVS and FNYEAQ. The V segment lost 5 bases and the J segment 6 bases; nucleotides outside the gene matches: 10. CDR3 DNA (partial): TGTGCCAGCAGCGTAGGGCAGCGGGGGGGCGGCGAG. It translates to CASSVGQRGGGE. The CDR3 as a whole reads CASSVGQRGGGEQYF.

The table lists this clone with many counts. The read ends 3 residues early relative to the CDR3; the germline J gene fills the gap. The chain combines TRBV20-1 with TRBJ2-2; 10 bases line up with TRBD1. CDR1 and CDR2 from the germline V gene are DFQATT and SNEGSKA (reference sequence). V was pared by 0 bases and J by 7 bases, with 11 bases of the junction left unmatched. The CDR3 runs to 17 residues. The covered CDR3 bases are TGCAGTGCTAGAGATATGCGACAGGGGGCACTGGGCGGGGAG. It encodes CSARDMRQGALGGE. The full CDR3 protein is CSARDMRQGALGGELFF.

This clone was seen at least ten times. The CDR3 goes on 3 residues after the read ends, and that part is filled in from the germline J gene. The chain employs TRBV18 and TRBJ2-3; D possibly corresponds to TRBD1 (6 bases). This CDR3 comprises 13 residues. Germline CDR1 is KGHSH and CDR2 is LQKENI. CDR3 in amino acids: CASSPDSNQPQYF. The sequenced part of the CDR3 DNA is TGTGCCAGCTCACCGGACAGCAATCAGCCG.

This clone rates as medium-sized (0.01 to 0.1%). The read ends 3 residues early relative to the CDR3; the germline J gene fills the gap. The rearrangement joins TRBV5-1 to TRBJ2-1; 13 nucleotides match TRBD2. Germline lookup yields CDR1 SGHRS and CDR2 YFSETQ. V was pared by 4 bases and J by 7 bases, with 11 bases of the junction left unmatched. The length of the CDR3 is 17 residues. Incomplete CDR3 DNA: TGCGCCAGCAGCCCATCCCCACTAGCGGGGGGGGCAAATGAG. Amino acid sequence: CASSPSPLAGGANE. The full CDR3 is CASSPSPLAGGANEQFF. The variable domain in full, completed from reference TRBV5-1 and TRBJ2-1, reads KAGVTQTPRYLIKTRGQQVTLSCSPISGHRSVSWYQQTPGQGLQFLFEYFSETQRNKGNFPGRFSGRQFSNSRSEMNVSTLELGDSALYLCASSPSPLAGGANEQFFGPGTRLTVL.

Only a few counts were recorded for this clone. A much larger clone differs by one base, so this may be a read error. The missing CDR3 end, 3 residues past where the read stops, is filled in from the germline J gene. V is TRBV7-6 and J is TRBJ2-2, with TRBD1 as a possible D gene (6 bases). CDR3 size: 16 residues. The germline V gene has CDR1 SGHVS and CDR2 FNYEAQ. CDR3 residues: CASSWQQGPTNEKLFF. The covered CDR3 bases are TGTGCCAGCAGCTGGCAACAGGGTCCGACTAATGAAAAG. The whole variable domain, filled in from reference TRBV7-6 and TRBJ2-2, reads GAGVSQSPRYKVTKRGQDVALRCDPISGHVSLYWYRQALGQGPEFLTYFNYEAQQDKSGLPNDRFSAERPEGSISTLTIQRTEQRDSAMYRCASSWQQGPTNEKLFFGEGSRLTVL.

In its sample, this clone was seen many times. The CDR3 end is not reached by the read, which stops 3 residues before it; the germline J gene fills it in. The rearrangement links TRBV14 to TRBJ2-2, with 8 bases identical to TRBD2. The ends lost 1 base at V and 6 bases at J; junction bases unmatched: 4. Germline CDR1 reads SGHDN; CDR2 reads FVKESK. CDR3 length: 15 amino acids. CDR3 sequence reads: CASSQVAGPAGELFF. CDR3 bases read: TGTGCCAGCAGCCAAGTAGCGGGGCCGGCCGGGGAG.

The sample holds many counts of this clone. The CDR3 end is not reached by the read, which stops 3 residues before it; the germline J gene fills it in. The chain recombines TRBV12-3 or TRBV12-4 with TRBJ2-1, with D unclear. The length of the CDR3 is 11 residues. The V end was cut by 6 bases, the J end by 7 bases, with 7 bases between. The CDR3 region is CASSQRNEQFF. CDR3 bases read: TGTGCCAGCAGCCAACGGAATGAG.

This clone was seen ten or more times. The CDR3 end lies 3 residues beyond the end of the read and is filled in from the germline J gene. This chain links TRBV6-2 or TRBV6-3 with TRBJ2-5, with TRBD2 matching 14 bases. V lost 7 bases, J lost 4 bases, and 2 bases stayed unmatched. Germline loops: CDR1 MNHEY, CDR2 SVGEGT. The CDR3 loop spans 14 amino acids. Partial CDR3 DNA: TGTGCCAGCACCGGGACTAGCGGGGGAGAGACC. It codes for CASTGTSGGET. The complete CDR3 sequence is CASTGTSGGETQYF.

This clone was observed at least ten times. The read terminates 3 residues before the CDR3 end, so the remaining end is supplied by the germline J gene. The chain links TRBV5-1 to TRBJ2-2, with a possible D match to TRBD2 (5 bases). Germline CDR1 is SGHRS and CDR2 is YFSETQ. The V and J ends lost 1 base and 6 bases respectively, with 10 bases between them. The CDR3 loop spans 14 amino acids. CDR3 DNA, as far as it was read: TGCGCCAGCAGCTTGACAAGCGGCTCCGGGGAG. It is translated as CASSLTSGSGE. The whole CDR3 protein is CASSLTSGSGELFF.

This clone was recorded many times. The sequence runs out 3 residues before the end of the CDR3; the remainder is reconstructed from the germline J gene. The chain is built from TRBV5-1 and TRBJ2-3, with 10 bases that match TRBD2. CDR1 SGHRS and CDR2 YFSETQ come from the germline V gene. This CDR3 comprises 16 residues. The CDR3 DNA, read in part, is TGCGCCAGCAGCTTGGTTTGGACTAGCGGAACGGAGACG. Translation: CASSLVWTSGTET. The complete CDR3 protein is CASSLVWTSGTETQYF.

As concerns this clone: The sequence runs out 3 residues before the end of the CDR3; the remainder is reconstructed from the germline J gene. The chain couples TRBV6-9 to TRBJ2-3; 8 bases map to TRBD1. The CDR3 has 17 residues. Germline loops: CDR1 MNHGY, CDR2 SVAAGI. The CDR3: CASSYYFGQGHQETQYF. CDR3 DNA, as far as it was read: TGTGCCAGCAGTTATTACTTCGGACAGGGACACCAAGAGACG.

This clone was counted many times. The CDR3 DNA, read in part, is TGTGCCACCAGTGATAGCGGGACAGAAGAGACC. This gives the protein CATSDSGTEET. The full CDR3 reads CATSDSGTEETQYF. The J gene is TRBJ2-5, the V gene TRBV24-1; D may match TRBD1 or TRBD2 (7 bases each). The CDR3 goes on 3 residues after the read ends, and that part is filled in from the germline J gene. Germline loops: CDR1 KGHDR, CDR2 SFDVKD. The CDR3 totals 14 residues. V lost 3 bases, J lost 3 bases, and 10 bases lay in between.

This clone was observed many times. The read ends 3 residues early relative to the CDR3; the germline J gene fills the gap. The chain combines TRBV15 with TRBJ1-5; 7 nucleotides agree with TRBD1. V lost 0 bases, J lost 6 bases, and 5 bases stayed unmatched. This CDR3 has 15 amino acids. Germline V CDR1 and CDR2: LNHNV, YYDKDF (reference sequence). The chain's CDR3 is CATSRDPGGTQPQHF. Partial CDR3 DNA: TGTGCCACCAGCAGAGATCCAGGGGGGACTCAGCCC.

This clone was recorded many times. CDR3 bases read: TGTGCCAGCAGCCCCTGGTCGGGGGACGAG. This encodes CASSPWSGDE. The entire CDR3 sequence reads CASSPWSGDEQYF. This chain joins TRBV7-2 and TRBJ2-7; TRBD2 is a possible D gene (6 bases). Sequencing ends 3 residues short of the CDR3 end; the germline J gene provides the rest. V dropped 5 bases and J dropped 5 bases, with 13 bases sitting between them. The germline CDR1 and CDR2 sequences are SGHTA and FQGNSA. The CDR3 has 13 residues.

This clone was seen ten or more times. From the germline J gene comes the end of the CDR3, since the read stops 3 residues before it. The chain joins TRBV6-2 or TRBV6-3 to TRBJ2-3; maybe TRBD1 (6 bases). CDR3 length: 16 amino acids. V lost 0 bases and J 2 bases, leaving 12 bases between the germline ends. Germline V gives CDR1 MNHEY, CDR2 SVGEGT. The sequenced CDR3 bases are TGTGCCAGCAGTTACTCCGGGACACTACTCACAGATACG. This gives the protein CASSYSGTLLTDT. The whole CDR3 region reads CASSYSGTLLTDTQYF.

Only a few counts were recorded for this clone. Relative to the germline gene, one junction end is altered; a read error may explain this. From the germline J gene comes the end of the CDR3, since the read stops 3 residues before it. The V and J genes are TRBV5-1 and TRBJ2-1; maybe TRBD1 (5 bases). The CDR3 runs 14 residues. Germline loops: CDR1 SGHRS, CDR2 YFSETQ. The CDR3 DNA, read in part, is TGCGCCAGCACCTCCGACAGCTCCCACAATGAG. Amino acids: CASTSDSSHNE. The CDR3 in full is CASTSDSSHNEQFF.